The sequence of this T cell receptor (beta chain) was determined in a study of blood T cells in healthy people across ages. This CDR3 is 13 amino acids long. Every participating donor contributed 8 to 10 milliliters of peripheral blood through a draw. The authors extracted at least 6 micrograms of total RNA per sample. A remark on this clonotype: Antigen unknown. Compared with germline, one end of the junction differs, possibly owing to a read error.

General study findings and limits: A roughly linear fall in TCR beta diversity per million T cells was seen with increasing age. Compared with aged donors, long-lived donors showed fewer expanded clones, suggesting selection.

It was with a sample-barcoded 5' primer and a J-beta primer mix that a second PCR of roughly 7 to 12 cycles was run. TCRdb redid the calling of the 5' RACE reads with MiXCR, one entry per CDR3 protein. The sample includes 1.5 million to 2 million distinct CDR3 sequences, 28% of them seen just once. The chain carries TRBV12-3 or TRBV12-4 and TRBJ2-2, with D perhaps TRBD1 (6 bases). This sequence originates from a woman between 25 and 40 years old in good health. Sample: blood. The CDR3 DNA follows: TGTGCCAGCAGCCTAGACAGGACCGGGGAGCGGTTTTTT. This codes for CASSLDRTGERFF.